The subject of this entry is one T cell receptor (beta chain). Its cognate antigen has yet to be identified. The data originate from a study of monozygotic twins with inflammatory bowel disease (dated 2019 in TCRdb). For the wider study: In total, roughly 30 monozygotic twin pairs made up the full study: 19 Danish pairs, all IBD-discordant, plus nine German pairs, of which four were IBD-concordant and five were IBD-discordant. Within discordant pairs, disease-associated traits were sought mainly by comparing IBD patients with their genetically identical healthy co-twins. Each individual had, on average, about 151 000 unique TCRalpha sequences and 181 000 unique TCRbeta sequences available for analysis. Study-wide conclusions, independent of this receptor: A decrease in TCRbeta repertoire diversity, as measured by inverse Simpson index, was observed in IBD patients compared with their healthy co-twins. No single strong signal or clonotype linked to IBD turned up in the results, so the idea that one exists was not supported. The analysis was unable to tell apart different T cell subtypes. Background noise and inter-individual variability may have been introduced into the repertoires by the differing immunosuppressive treatments among patients. Compared with healthy twins, IBD patients shared fewer clonotypes with other individuals, and the difference was most pronounced in patients with signs of disease activity. Repertoire similarity did not differ between concordant and discordant twins, possibly due to limited statistical power.

Library preparation used 5' RACE. Each TCR library was prepared from about 3.5 ug of total RNA. For each sample, cDNA synthesis with SMARTScribe reverse transcriptase was split into eight separate reactions. Unique molecular identifiers containing a 6-nucleotide sample barcode were introduced through template switching during cDNA synthesis. TCRalpha and TCRbeta cDNA was amplified by two nested PCRs of 16 and 9 cycles, with bead purification after each PCR. Before amplification, the cDNA was both treated with uracil DNA-glycosylase and purified with the QIAquick PCR purification kit. In the second PCR, Illumina TruSeq-compatible adapters and sample-specific barcodes were added. Library quality and concentration were checked on TapeStation and Qubit, and libraries were pooled at approximately 4.7 ng each. Sequencing of the pooled libraries was done on an Illumina HiSeq2500 single-index Rapid Run using custom sequencing primers and 2 x 100 bp reads. The published analysis was carried out like this. UMI-based consensus assembly with MiGEC version 1.2.6 was used to correct PCR and sequencing errors. MiXCR version 2.1.1 was used for V(D)J alignment, clonotype assembly and CDR3 extraction. Normalisation of gene usage, clonotype sharing and MAIT/NKT TCR abundance was achieved by analysing the top 1000, 10 000 and 20 000 clonotypes per sample. Diversity was computed as the inverse Simpson index with the vegan R package after downsampling to 27 000 UMIs. Statistical testing used paired Mann-Whitney U tests on the discordant twin pairs and applied Benjamini-Hochberg correction for multiple testing. Following TCRdb reprocessing, every CDR3 protein sequence forms one entry, and DNA is not provided. TCRdb, rather than the study authors, made the V and J calls. This sample's table carries over 110,000 distinct CDR3 sequences. The ten largest account for 2% to 3% of the sample.

The CDR3 sequence holds 16 residues, the cysteine and phenylalanine included. Only the protein is on record. The CDR1 and CDR2 encoded by the germline V gene are SGHTA and FQGNSA. From each donor, an approximately 2.4 ml peripheral blood sample was collected into PAXgene tubes and kept at -80 degrees C. Without any T cell sorting, total RNA was extracted from whole blood using the PAXgene blood miRNA kit on an automated QIAcube. Peripheral blood from monozygotic twin pairs, either concordant or discordant for inflammatory bowel disease, underwent deep TCRalpha and TCRbeta repertoire profiling that used unique molecular barcoding. Smoking habits were recorded for all twin pairs, with individuals classified as current, former or never smokers.

The rearrangement combines TRBV7-2 with TRBJ2-3; the D call of TRBD2 rests on TCRdb alone, since no DNA is present to check it. The specimen was blood. This TCR derives from a human donor with ulcerative colitis or Crohn's disease, or a healthy co-twin of an affected twin (not recorded which). This receptor has the CDR3 CASSLAWRGGTDTQYF.